These 16 T cell receptor beta chains originate from one sample sequenced in a study of cytomegalovirus exposure and HLA in healthy donors. Researchers ran the PCR with 60 Vbeta and 13 Jbeta primers. Sequencing used immunoSEQ multiplex PCR; TCRdb keeps in-frame clones, though not all of them. The sample consists of 150,000 to 200,000 clones, about 90% of them appearing once. Material for sequencing was PBMCs. These receptors came from a boy between 2 and 10 years old in good health and CMV-seronegative.

The chain uses TRBV25-1 and TRBJ2-1; 8 positions match TRBD1. CDR1 and CDR2 from the germline V gene are MGHDK and SYGVNS. This CDR3 region has 15 residues. V lost 3 bases, J lost 8 bases, and 9 bases stayed unmatched. CDR3 bases: TGTGCCAGCAGTGACGGACAGGGTCTGGGGCATGAGCAGTTCTTC. Encoded protein: CASSDGQGLGHEQFF.

V and J are TRBV28 and TRBJ2-7; no clear D. CDR3 length: 13 residues. The ends were cut back, 8 bases at V and 5 bases at J, with 16 bases in the middle. Germline V lookup: CDR1 MDHEN, CDR2 SYDVKM. This CDR3 is CASAFEVAHEQYF. The CDR3 DNA sequence: TGTGCCAGCGCATTTGAGGTGGCTCACGAGCAGTACTTC.

V and J are TRBV11-1 and TRBJ2-3; TRBD2 agrees at 10 bases. The V segment lost 5 bases and the J segment 7 bases; nucleotides outside the gene matches: 9. This CDR3 contains 15 residues. Germline CDR1 and CDR2: SGHAT and FQDESV (reference sequence). The CDR3 reads CASSPPGLASYTQYF. For the CDR3, the DNA is TGTGCCAGCAGCCCCCCGGGACTAGCGAGTTATACGCAGTATTTT.

The J gene is TRBJ2-6, the V gene TRBV12-5; D perhaps matches TRBD1 (6 bases). In germline, CDR1 is LGHNT, CDR2 FRNRAP. The CDR3 loop spans 20 amino acids. The ends were cut back, 6 bases at V and 0 bases at J, with 24 bases in the middle. CDR3 in amino acids: CASGISPNRVADSGANVLTF. The CDR3 DNA follows: TGTGCTAGTGGAATATCACCGAACAGGGTTGCCGACTCTGGGGCCAACGTCCTGACTTTC. Looking up the rest from reference TRBV12-5 and TRBJ2-6 gives the full variable domain: DARVTQTPRHKVTEMGQEVTMRCQPILGHNTVFWYRQTMMQGLELLAYFRNRAPLDDSGMPKDRFSAEMPDATLATLKIQPSEPRDSAVYFCASGISPNRVADSGANVLTFGAGSRLTVL.

The V gene is TRBV28, the J gene TRBJ2-4; 11 bases line up with TRBD2. V gave up 4 bases and J gave up 4 bases; unmatched junction bases: 6. The V gene's germline CDR1 is MDHEN and CDR2 SYDVKM. The CDR3 contains 16 residues. Written as DNA, the CDR3 is TGTGCCAGCAGTTACTTAGCGGGGGGGCCGAAAAACATTCAGTACTTC. Translated: CASSYLAGGPKNIQYF.

The rearrangement links TRBV5-4 to TRBJ2-3; possible D gene TRBD1, 5 bases. This CDR3 contains 14 residues. V lost 6 bases and J 0 bases, leaving 11 bases between the germline ends. CDR1 SGHNT and CDR2 YYREEE come from the germline V gene (reference sequence). The CDR3 nucleotides read TGTGCCAGCACCATACAGGAGAGCACAGATACGCAGTATTTT. It encodes CASTIQESTDTQYF.

V gene TRBV5-1 combines with J gene TRBJ2-1; TRBD2 aligns across 8 bases. After removal of 4 bases from V and 0 bases from J, the junction contained 6 bases not matched to a gene. Germline CDR1 SGHRS, CDR2 YFSETQ. CDR3 size: 16 residues. CDR3 DNA sequence: TGCGCCAGCAGCCCCCCCGGACTAGCCTCCTACAATGAGCAGTTCTTC. This codes for CASSPPGLASYNEQFF.

The rearrangement links TRBV27 to TRBJ2-7; a weak D match, TRBD1 (6 bases). The CDR3 is 14 residues long. Per the germline V gene, CDR1 is MNHEY and CDR2 is SMNVEV (reference sequence). V lost 5 bases, J lost 6 bases, and 17 bases lay in between. The CDR3 DNA reads as TGTGCCAGCAGTCTAGCAGGGGTCTCGGGCGAGCAGTACTTC. It specifies CASSLAGVSGEQYF.

V is TRBV2 and J is TRBJ2-5; no firm D call. The CDR3 length is 11 residues. Between the trimmed V and J ends, which lost 4 bases and 5 bases, there was a span of 5 bases. Germline V CDR1 and CDR2: SNHLY, FYNNEI. CDR3 bases: TGTGCCAGCAGTGTAGAGGAGACCCAGTACTTC. Its protein is CASSVEETQYF.

The chain joins TRBV5-1 to TRBJ2-2; 8 bases are a match to TRBD1. Trimming at V came to 4 bases and at J to 6 bases, leaving 2 bases not matched to a gene. The CDR3 length is 13 residues. Germline V gene lookup returns CDR1 SGHRS and CDR2 YFSETQ. CDR3 sequence: CASSEQGAGELFF. CDR3 DNA: TGCGCCAGCAGCGAACAGGGGGCCGGGGAGCTGTTTTTT.

The chain has TRBV13 and TRBJ2-1; 8 bases fit TRBD2. Trimming removed 2 bases from V and 7 bases from J; junction bases left unmatched: 4. The CDR3 is 14 residues long. Germline loops: CDR1 PRHDT, CDR2 FYEKMQ (reference sequence). Written as DNA, the CDR3 is TGTGCCAGCAGCTTACTAGCGGGTGTGAATGAGCAGTTCTTC. This translates into CASSLLAGVNEQFF. The full variable domain, rest sourced from reference TRBV13 and TRBJ2-1, is AAGVIQSPRHLIKEKRETATLKCYPIPRHDTVYWYQQGPGQDPQFLISFYEKMQSDKGSIPDRFSAQQFSDYHSELNMSSLELGDSALYFCASSLLAGVNEQFFGPGTRLTVL.

J is TRBJ1-6 and V is TRBV11-2; possible D gene TRBD1, 5 bases. This CDR3 has 14 amino acids. V shed 5 bases and J shed 9 bases, with 14 bases lying between them. Germline V gene lookup returns CDR1 SGHAT and CDR2 FQNNGV. CDR3 nucleotide sequence: TGTGCCAGCAGCCTTGGACATGCACCTTCACCCCTCCACTTT. Translated, it gives CASSLGHAPSPLHF.

The gene calls are TRBV29-1 and TRBJ1-1; TRBD1 agrees at 7 bases. V shed 2 bases and J 4 bases; nucleotides not matched to a gene: 7. CDR1 SQVTM and CDR2 ANQGSEA come from the germline V gene. CDR3 length: 14 amino acids. CDR3: CSVERRQGTTEAFF. CDR3 DNA: TGCAGCGTTGAACGGAGACAGGGCACCACTGAAGCTTTCTTT.

The chain has TRBV2 and TRBJ2-1; D remains ambiguous. The CDR3 loop spans 10 amino acids. Germline V gene sequence: CDR1 SNHLY, CDR2 FYNNEI. Deletions cut 6 bases from V and 8 bases from J, with 5 bases between. The CDR3 DNA is TGTGCCAGCAGCGTAGATGAGCAGTTCTTC. Protein product: CASSVDEQFF.

This clone was seen only once. The chain has TRBV4-1 and TRBJ2-1, with a weak D call TRBD1 (6 bases). The V gene lost 0 bases and the J gene lost 10 bases, with 16 bases spanning the gap. Germline V gene data show CDR1 as MGHRA and CDR2 as YSYEKL. The CDR3 length is 15 residues. CDR3 sequence (DNA): TGCGCCAGCAGCCAAGAAACCCCAGGGGCATGGGAGCAGTTCTTC. This gives the protein CASSQETPGAWEQFF.

The chain couples TRBV5-5 to TRBJ2-3; 7 bases are shared with TRBD2. V gave up 4 bases and J gave up 3 bases; unmatched junction bases: 5. This CDR3 spans 14 amino acids. Germline CDR1 is SGHKS and CDR2 is YYEKEE (reference sequence). CDR3 loop: CASSPRAGTDTQYF. The CDR3 region has the DNA TGTGCCAGCAGCCCTCGAGCGGGGACAGATACGCAGTATTTT. Based on the CDR3 plus reference TRBV5-5 and TRBJ2-3, the full variable domain is DAGVTQSPTHLIKTRGQQVTLRCSPISGHKSVSWYQQVLGQGPQFIFQYYEKEERGRGNFPDRFSARQFPNYSSELNVNALLLGDSALYLCASSPRAGTDTQYFGPGTRLTVL.